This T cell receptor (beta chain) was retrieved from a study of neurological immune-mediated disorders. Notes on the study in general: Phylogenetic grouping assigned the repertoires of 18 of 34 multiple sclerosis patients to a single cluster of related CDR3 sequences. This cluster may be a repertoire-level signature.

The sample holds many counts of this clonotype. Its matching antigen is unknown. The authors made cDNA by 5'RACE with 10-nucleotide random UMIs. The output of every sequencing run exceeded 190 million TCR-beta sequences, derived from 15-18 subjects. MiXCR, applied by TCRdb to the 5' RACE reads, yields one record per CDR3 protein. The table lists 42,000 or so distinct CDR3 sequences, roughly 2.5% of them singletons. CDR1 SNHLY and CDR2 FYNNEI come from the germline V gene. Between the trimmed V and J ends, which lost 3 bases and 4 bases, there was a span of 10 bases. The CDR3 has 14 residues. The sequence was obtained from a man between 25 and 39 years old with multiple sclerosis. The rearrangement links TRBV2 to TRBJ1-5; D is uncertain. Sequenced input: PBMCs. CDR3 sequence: CASSDPGENQPQHF. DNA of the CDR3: TGTGCCAGCAGTGACCCCGGGGAGAATCAGCCCCAGCATTTT.